One and the same sample provided the 14 T cell receptor beta chains below, sequenced in a study of cytotoxic CD8 clonotypes in ibrutinib-treated CLL. Profiling relied on immunoSEQ multiplex PCR, and the TCRdb table lists in-frame clones only, not all of them. The data contain around 27,000 clones, approximately 67% of them seen just once; the ten biggest clones take up roughly 51%. Sequenced here: PBMCs, sampled at disease progression, from a patient treated with ibrutinib. The receptor set was obtained from a human donor with chronic lymphocytic leukemia.

This clone was detected only a few times. The chain uses TRBV7-9 and TRBJ2-7; D gene uncertain. The germline V gene encodes CDR1 SEHNR and CDR2 FQNEAQ (reference sequence). The CDR3 consists of 15 residues. Deletions cut 1 base from V and 0 bases from J, with 10 bases between. The CDR3 loop is CASSLGSPGSYEQYF. In DNA, the CDR3 is TGTGCCAGCAGCTTAGGGTCCCCCGGCTCCTACGAGCAGTACTTC.

The V and J genes are TRBV29-1 and TRBJ2-1; 10 nucleotides align to TRBD1. The CDR3 covers 18 residues. Germline V gives CDR1 SQVTM, CDR2 ANQGSEA. J was trimmed by 3 bases and V by 1 base; bases with no gene match: 12. This chain's CDR3 is CSVEGSRDRGFSYNEQFF. The CDR3 DNA sequence: TGCAGCGTTGAAGGGTCCCGGGACAGGGGTTTCAGCTACAATGAGCAGTTCTTC.

The rearrangement joins TRBV2 to TRBJ2-7; weak D call: TRBD2 (6 bases). CDR1 and CDR2 (germline): SNHLY, FYNNEI. The CDR3 runs to 13 residues. Trimming stripped 6 bases from V and 3 bases from J, with 12 bases between. The CDR3 region has the DNA TGTGCCAGCAGCCGCGGGGAGTACTACGAGCAGTACTTC. Translated: CASSRGEYYEQYF. Based on the CDR3 plus reference TRBV2 and TRBJ2-7, the full variable domain is EPEVTQTPSHQVTQMGQEVILRCVPISNHLYFYWYRQILGQKVEFLVSFYNNEISEKSEIFDDQFSVERPDGSNFTLKIRSTKLEDSAMYFCASSRGEYYEQYFGPGTRLTVT.

Details on this clone: The junction departs from the called germline gene at one end, perhaps through a read error. The chain has TRBV2 and TRBJ2-7; D not certain. Germline CDR1 is SNHLY and CDR2 is FYNNEI. The CDR3 is made up of 13 amino acids. In nucleotides, the CDR3 is TGTGCCAGCAGTGGACAATACTCCCACGAGCAGTACTTC. Translating gives CASSGQYSHEQYF.

This clone appeared a few times. The chain uses TRBV7-9 and TRBJ1-6, with TRBD1 identical over 7 bases. Unmatched junction bases numbered 9, after V lost 7 bases and J lost 6 bases. This CDR3 spans 15 amino acids. CDR1 and CDR2 (germline): SEHNR, FQNEAQ (reference sequence). CDR3 sequence: CASTPGGQTNSPLHF. The CDR3 bases are TGTGCCAGCACCCCAGGGGGACAGACTAATTCACCCCTCCACTTT.

The chain employs TRBV7-3 and TRBJ1-1, with D possibly being TRBD1 (6 bases). This CDR3 is built from 15 residues. V was pared by 1 base and J by 5 bases, with 14 bases between. Germline V gene sequence: CDR1 SGHTA, CDR2 FQGTGA. CDR3 nucleotides: TGTGCCAGCAGCTTAATGGGGGGCGCAGGAACTGAAGCTTTCTTT. Translated: CASSLMGGAGTEAFF.

The chain has TRBV9 and TRBJ2-7; 7 nucleotides match TRBD2. The CDR3 sequence is 14 residues long. The germline gives CDR1 SGDLS, CDR2 YYNGEE. The V segment lost 7 bases and the J segment 3 bases; nucleotides outside the gene matches: 10. The CDR3 bases are TGTGCCAGCGCCCTAGGCGCGGGGGACTACGAGCAGTACTTC. This encodes CASALGAGDYEQYF. The full variable domain, completed using reference TRBV9 and TRBJ2-7, is DSGVTQTPKHLITATGQRVTLRCSPRSGDLSVYWYQQSLDQGLQFLIQYYNGEERAKGNILERFSAQQFPDLHSELNLSSLELGDSALYFCASALGAGDYEQYFGPGTRLTVT.

The chain couples TRBV18 to TRBJ1-2; D gene ambiguous. Per germline, CDR1 KGHSH and CDR2 LQKENI. This CDR3 has 13 amino acids. Trimming took 1 base from V and 3 from J, leaving 6 bases between them. CDR3 DNA: TGTGCCAGCTCACCACAGGGTGACTATGGCTACACCTTC. It is translated as CASSPQGDYGYTF.

The chain carries TRBV7-2 and TRBJ2-1; a weak D match, TRBD2 (6 bases). CDR3 length: 12 residues. The V end was cut by 3 bases, the J end by 9 bases, with 9 bases between. Germline-derived CDR1 and CDR2 are SGHTA and FQGNSA. The DNA of the CDR3 is TGTGCCAGCAGCTTTGGAGGGCCTGAGCAGTTCTTC. Its translation is CASSFGGPEQFF.

This clone was seen a handful of times. The V and J genes are TRBV27 and TRBJ2-7; 9 positions match TRBD1. The V and J ends lost 7 bases and 0 bases, in that order; junction bases with no gene match: 4. Germline V gene data show CDR1 as MNHEY and CDR2 as SMNVEV (reference sequence). The CDR3 is 14 residues long. Written as DNA, the CDR3 is TGTGCCAGCACGAGGGACAGGGACTCCTACGAGCAGTACTTC. Amino acids: CASTRDRDSYEQYF.

The J gene is TRBJ1-1, the V gene TRBV10-3; no definite D call. CDR1 is ENHRY and CDR2 is SYGVKD in the germline V gene. The length of the CDR3 is 13 residues. V lost 8 bases, J lost 1 base, and 11 bases lay in between. The CDR3 reads CAIWETGNTEAFF. The CDR3 DNA sequence: TGTGCCATCTGGGAGACGGGGAACACTGAAGCTTTCTTT.

The rearrangement joins TRBV13 to TRBJ2-7, with TRBD1 matching 9 bases. CDR3 length: 14 residues. V lost 3 bases to trimming and J lost 3 bases; unmatched junction nucleotides: 3. From germline, CDR1 is PRHDT and CDR2 FYEKMQ (reference sequence). CDR3 residues: CASSFRDRDYEQYF. DNA of the CDR3: TGTGCCAGCAGCTTCCGGGACAGGGACTACGAGCAGTACTTC.

The rearrangement joins TRBV2 to TRBJ2-7; D remains unclear. The germline V gene encodes CDR1 SNHLY and CDR2 FYNNEI. V lost 5 bases, J lost 0 bases, and 5 bases lay in between. This CDR3 has 12 residues. This CDR3 reads CASSTHSYEQYF. The CDR3 nucleotides are TGTGCCAGCAGTACACACTCCTACGAGCAGTACTTC.

The CDR3 is CASTQWQKRNTEAFF. CDR3 in DNA: TGTGCCAGTACCCAATGGCAGAAGAGGAACACTGAAGCTTTCTTT. J is TRBJ1-1 and V is TRBV19; D is uncertain. The CDR3 sequence is 15 residues long. CDR1 is LNHDA and CDR2 is SQIVND in the germline V gene (reference sequence). Trimming removed 7 bases at V and 1 base at J, with 16 bases between. Full variable domain (missing parts from reference TRBV19 and TRBJ1-1): DGGITQSPKYLFRKEGQNVTLSCEQNLNHDAMYWYRQDPGQGLRLIYYSQIVNDFQKGDIAEGYSVSREKKESFPLTVTSAQKNPTAFYLCASTQWQKRNTEAFFGQGTRLTVV.